This TCR beta chain is drawn from a study of CD8 T cells in Susac syndrome. The J segment lost 2 bases and the V segment lost 5 bases, leaving 5 bases of the junction unmatched. The CDR3 has 15 residues. Germline V lookup: CDR1 SGHDT, CDR2 YYEEEE. Sequencing targeted TCR beta in T cells from blood (CD8+ and CD4+). The multiple sclerosis controls were treatment-naive patients with relapsing-remitting disease that was stable or active. TEMRA cells were FACS-enriched, while CD8+ and CD4+ T cells were negatively isolated. Reverse transcription of about 0.5 to 1 ug RNA was performed with random hexamers. TCRdb itself ran the immunoSEQ multiplex PCR reads through MiXCR, one entry per CDR3 protein. The profile shows about 170,000 distinct CDR3 sequences, approximately 95% of them singletons.

This rearrangement joins TRBV5-6 to TRBJ2-5, with 11 nucleotides matching TRBD2. Sequences were obtained from CD4+ T cells from PBMCs. The receptor was isolated from a human donor with multiple sclerosis. CDR3 in DNA: TGTGCCAGCAGTGCCGGGACTAGCGGACAAGAGACCCAGTACTTC. This sequence encodes CASSAGTSGQETQYF.